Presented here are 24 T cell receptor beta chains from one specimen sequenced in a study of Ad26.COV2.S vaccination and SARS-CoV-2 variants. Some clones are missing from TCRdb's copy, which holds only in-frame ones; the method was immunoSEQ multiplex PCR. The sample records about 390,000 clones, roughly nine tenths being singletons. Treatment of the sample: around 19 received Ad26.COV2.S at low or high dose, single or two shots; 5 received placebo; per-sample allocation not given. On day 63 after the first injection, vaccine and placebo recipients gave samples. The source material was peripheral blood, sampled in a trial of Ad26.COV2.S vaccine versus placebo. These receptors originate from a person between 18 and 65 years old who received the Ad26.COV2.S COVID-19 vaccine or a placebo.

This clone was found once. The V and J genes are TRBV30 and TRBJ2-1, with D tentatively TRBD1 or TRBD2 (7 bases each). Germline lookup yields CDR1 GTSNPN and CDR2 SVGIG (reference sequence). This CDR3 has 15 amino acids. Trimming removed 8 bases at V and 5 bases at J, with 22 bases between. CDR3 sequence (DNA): TGTGCCCAGCAGGGGGGGTTTATATATAACAATGAGCAGTTCTTC. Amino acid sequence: CAQQGGFIYNNEQFF.

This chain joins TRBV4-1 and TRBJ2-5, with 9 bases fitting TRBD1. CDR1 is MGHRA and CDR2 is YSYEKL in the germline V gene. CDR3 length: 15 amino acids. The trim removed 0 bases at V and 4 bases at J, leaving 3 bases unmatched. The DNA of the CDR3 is TGCGCCAGCAGCCAAGATGGGGACAGGGCAGAGACCCAGTACTTC. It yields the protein CASSQDGDRAETQYF.

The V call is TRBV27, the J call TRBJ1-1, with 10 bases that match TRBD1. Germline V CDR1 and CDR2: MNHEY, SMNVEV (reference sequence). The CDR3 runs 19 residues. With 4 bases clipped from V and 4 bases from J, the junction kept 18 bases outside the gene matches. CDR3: CASSSLGQGRYAVVTEAFF. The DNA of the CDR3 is TGTGCCAGCAGTTCCCTGGGACAGGGGAGGTATGCGGTAGTCACTGAAGCTTTCTTT.

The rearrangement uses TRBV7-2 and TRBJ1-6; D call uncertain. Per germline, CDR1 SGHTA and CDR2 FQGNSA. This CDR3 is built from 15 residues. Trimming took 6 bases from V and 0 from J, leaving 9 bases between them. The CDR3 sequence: CASRQRSSYNSPLHF. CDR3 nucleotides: TGTGCCAGCAGACAAAGGAGCTCCTATAATTCACCCCTCCACTTT. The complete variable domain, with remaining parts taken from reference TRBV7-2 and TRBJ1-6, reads GAGVSQSPSNKVTEKGKDVELRCDPISGHTALYWYRQSLGQGLEFLIYFQGNSAPDKSGLPSDRFSAERTGGSVSTLTIQRTQQEDSAVYLCASRQRSSYNSPLHFGNGTRLTVT.

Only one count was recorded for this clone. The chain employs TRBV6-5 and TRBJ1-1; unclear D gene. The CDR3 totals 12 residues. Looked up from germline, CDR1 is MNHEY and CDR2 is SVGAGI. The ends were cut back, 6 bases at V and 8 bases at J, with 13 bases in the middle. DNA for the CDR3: TGTGCCAGCAGCCGAGACGGAAAGGAAGCTTTCTTT. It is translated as CASSRDGKEAFF.

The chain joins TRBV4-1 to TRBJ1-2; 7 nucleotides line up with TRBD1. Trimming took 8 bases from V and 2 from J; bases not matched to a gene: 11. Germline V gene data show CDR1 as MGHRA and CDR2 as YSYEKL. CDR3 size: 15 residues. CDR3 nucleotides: TGCGCCAGCTCACCCAATGGACAGGCAAACTATGGCTACACCTTC. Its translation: CASSPNGQANYGYTF.

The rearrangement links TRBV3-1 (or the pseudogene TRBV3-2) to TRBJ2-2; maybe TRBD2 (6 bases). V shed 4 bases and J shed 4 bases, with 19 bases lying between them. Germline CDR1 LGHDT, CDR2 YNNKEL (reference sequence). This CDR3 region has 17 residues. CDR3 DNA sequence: TGTGCCAGCAGCCGAAACGGTCAGCGGGCGATCACCGGGGAGCTGTTTTTT. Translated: CASSRNGQRAITGELFF.

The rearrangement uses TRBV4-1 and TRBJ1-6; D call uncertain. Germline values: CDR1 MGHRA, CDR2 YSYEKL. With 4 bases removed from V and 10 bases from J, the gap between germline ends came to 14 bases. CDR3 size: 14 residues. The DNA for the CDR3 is TGCGCCAGCAGCCCGGCGTGGGCAAGGTCACCCCTCCACTTT. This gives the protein CASSPAWARSPLHF.

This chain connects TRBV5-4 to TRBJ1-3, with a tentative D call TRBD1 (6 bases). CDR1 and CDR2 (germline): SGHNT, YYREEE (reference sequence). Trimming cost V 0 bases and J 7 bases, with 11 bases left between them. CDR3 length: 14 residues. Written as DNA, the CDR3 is TGTGCCAGCAGCTTGGGTCAGGGGCGGAACACCATATATTTT. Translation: CASSLGQGRNTIYF.

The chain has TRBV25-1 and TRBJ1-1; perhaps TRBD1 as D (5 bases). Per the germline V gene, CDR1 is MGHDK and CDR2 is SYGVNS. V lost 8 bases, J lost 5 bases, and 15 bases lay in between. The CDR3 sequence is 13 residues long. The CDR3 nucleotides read TGTGCCAGCTCTGTGGGGGAGCGAACTGAAGCTTTCTTT. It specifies CASSVGERTEAFF.

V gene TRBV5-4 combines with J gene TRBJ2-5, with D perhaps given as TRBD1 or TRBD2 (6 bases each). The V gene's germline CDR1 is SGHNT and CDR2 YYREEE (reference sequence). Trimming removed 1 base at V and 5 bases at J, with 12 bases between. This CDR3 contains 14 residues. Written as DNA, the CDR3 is TGTGCCAGCAGCTTGATGGGGGGCACGGAGACCCAGTACTTC. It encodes CASSLMGGTETQYF.

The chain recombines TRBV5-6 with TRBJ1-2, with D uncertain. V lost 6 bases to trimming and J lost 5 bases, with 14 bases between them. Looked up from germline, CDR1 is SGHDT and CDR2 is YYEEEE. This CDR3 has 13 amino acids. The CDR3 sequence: CASTWGTEYGYTF. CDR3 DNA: TGTGCCAGCACCTGGGGTACAGAGTATGGCTACACCTTC.

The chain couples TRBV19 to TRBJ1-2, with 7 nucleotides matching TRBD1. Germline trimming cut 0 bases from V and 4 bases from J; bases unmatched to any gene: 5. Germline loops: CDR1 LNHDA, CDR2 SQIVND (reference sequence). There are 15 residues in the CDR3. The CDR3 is CASSIERGQPYGYTF. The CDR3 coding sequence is TGTGCCAGTAGTATAGAGCGGGGACAGCCCTATGGCTACACCTTC.

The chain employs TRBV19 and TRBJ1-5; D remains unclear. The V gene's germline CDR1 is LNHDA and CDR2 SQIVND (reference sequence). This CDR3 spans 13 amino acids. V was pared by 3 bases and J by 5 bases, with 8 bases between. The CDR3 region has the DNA TGTGCCAGTAGTATTGGATCGGATCAGCCCCAGCATTTT. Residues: CASSIGSDQPQHF.

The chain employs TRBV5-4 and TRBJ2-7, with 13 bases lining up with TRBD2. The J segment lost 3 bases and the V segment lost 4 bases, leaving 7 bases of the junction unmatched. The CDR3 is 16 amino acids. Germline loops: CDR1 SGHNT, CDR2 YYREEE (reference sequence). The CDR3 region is CASSGGTSGVFYEQYF. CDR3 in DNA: TGTGCCAGCAGCGGCGGGACTAGCGGGGTTTTCTACGAGCAGTACTTC.

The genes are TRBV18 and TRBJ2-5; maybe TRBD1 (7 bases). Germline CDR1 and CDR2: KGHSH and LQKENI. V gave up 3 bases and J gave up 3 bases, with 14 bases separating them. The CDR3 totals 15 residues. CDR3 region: CASSPLQGGKETQYF. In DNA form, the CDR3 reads TGTGCCAGCTCACCCCTCCAGGGGGGAAAAGAGACCCAGTACTTC.

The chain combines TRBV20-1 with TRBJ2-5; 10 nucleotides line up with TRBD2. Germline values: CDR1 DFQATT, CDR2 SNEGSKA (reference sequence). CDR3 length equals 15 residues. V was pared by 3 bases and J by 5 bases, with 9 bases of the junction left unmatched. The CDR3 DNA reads TGCAGTGCTAGTGGTAGCGGGGGGCTTGAGGAGACCCAGTACTTC. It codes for CSASGSGGLEETQYF.

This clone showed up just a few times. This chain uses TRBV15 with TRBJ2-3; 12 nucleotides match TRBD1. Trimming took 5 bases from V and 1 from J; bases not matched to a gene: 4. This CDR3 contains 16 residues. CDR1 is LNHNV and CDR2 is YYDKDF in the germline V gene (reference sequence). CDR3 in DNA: TGTGCCACCAGCTTAGGGACAGGGGGCCGCACAGATACGCAGTATTTT. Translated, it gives CATSLGTGGRTDTQYF.

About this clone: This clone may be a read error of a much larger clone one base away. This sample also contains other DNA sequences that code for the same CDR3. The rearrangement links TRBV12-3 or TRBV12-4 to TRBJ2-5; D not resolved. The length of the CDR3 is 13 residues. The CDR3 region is CASSRSGPETQYF. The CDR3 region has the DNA TGTGCTAGCAGCCGCAGTGGCCCAGAGACCCAGTACTTC.

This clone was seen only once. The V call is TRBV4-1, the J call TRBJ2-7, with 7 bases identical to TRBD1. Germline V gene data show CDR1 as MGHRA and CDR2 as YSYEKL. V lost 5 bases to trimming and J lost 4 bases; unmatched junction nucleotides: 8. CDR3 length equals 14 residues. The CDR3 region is CASSSRQGWYEQYF. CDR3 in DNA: TGCGCCAGCAGCTCCAGACAGGGCTGGTACGAGCAGTACTTC.

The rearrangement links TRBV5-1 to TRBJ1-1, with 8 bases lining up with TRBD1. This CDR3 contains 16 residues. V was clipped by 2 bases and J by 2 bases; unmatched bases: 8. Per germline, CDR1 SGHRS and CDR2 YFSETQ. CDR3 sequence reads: CASSFGQGGRNTEAFF. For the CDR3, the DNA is TGCGCCAGCAGCTTTGGACAGGGCGGACGAAACACTGAAGCTTTCTTT.

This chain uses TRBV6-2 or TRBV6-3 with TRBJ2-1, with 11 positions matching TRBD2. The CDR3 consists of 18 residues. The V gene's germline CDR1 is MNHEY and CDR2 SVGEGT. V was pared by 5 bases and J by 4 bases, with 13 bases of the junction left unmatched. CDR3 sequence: CASSTSLLLAGAYNEQFF. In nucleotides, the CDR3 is TGTGCCAGCAGTACGTCCTTATTACTAGCGGGGGCATACAATGAGCAGTTCTTC.

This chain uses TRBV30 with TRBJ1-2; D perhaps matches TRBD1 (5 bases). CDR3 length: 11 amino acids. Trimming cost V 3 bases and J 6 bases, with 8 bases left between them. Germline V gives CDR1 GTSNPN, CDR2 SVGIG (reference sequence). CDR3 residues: CAWRQVHGYTF. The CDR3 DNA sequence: TGTGCCTGGAGACAGGTCCATGGCTACACCTTC.

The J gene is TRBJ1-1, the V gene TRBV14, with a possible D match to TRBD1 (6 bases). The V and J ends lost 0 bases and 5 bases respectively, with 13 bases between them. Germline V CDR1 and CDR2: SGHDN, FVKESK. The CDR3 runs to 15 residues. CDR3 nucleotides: TGTGCCAGCAGCCAAGACGGAGCAGGGGCTACTGAAGCTTTCTTT. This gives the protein CASSQDGAGATEAFF.